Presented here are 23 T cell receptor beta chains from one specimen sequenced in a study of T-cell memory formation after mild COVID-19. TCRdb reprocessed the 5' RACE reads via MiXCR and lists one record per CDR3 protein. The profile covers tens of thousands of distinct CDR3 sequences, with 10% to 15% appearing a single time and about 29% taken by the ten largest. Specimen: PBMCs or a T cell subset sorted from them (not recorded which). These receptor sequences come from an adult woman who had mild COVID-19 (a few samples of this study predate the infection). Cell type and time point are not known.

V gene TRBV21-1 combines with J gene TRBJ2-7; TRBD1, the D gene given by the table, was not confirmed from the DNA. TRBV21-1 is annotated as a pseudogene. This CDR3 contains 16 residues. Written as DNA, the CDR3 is TGTGCCAGCAGAGAGGAAGAGACAGTGAGCTCCTACGAGCAGTACTTC. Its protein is CASREEETVSSYEQYF.

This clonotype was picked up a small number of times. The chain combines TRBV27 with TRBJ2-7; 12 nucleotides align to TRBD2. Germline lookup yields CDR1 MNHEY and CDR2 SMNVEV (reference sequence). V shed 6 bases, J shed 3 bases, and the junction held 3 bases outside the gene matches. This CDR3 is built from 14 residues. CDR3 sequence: CASSTLAGGYEQYF. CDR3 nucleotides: TGTGCCAGCAGCACACTAGCGGGAGGCTACGAGCAGTACTTC.

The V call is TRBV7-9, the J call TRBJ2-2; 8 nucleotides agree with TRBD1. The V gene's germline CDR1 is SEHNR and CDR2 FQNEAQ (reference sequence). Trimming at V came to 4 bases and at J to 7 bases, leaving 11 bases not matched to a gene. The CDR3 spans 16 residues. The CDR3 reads CASSSNRDRLHGELFF. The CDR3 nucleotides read TGTGCCAGCAGCTCCAACCGGGACAGGTTACACGGGGAGCTGTTTTTT. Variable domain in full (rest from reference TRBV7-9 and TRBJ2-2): DTGVSQNPRHKITKRGQNVTFRCDPISEHNRLYWYRQTLGQGPEFLTYFQNEAQLEKSRLLSDRFSAERPKGSFSTLEIQRTEQGDSAMYLCASSSNRDRLHGELFFGEGSRLTVL.

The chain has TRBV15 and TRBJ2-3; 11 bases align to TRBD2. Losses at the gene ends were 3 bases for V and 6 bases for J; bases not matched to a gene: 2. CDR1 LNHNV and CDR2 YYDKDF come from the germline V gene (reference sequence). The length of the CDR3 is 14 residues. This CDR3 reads CATSRTSGEDTQYF. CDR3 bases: TGTGCCACCAGCAGGACTAGCGGGGAGGATACGCAGTATTTT.

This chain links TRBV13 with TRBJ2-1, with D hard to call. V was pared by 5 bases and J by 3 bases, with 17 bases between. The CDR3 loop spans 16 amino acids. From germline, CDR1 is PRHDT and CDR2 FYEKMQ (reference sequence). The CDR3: CASSLRSSSGYNEQFF. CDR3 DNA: TGTGCCAGCAGCCTAAGGTCTAGTTCGGGCTACAATGAGCAGTTCTTC.

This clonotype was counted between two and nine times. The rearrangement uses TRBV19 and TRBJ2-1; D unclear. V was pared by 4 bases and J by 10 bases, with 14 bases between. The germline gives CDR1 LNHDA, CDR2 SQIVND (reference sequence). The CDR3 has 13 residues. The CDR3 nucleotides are TGTGCCAGTAGTAGGGTCACGGCCCCCGAGCAGTTCTTC. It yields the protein CASSRVTAPEQFF.

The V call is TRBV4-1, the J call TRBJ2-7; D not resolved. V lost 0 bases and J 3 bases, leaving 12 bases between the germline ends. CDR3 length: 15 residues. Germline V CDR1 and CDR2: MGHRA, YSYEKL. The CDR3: CASSQEKQSYYEQYF. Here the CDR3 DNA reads TGCGCCAGCAGCCAAGAGAAACAGAGCTACTACGAGCAGTACTTC.

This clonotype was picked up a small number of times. CDR3 region: CASSPSIRQFF. The CDR3, as DNA: TGTGCCAGCAGTCCTTCGATTCGGCAGTTCTTC. The chain couples TRBV12-3 or TRBV12-4 to TRBJ2-1; no firm D call. Trimming removed 5 bases at V and 12 bases at J, with 11 bases between. The CDR3 runs 11 residues.

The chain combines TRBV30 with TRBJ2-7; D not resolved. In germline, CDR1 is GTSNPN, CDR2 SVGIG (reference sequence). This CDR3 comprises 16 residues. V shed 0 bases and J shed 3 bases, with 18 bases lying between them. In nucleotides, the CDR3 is TGTGCCTGGAGTGTAAGTGACACAGCCCCGATCTACGAGCAGTACTTC. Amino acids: CAWSVSDTAPIYEQYF.

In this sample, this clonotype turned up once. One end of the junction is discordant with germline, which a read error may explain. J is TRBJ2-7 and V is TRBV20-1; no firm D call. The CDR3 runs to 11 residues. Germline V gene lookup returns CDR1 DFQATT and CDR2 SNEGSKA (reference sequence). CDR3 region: CSARGRYEQCF. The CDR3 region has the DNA TGCAGTGCTAGAGGACGCTACGAGCAGTGCTTC.

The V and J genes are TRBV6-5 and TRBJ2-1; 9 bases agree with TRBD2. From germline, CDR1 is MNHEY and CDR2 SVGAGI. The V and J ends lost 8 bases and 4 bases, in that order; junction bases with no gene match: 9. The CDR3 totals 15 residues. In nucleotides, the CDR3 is TGTGCCAGCTCGGCCCTAGCGGGGCCGTACAATGAGCAGTTCTTC. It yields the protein CASSALAGPYNEQFF.

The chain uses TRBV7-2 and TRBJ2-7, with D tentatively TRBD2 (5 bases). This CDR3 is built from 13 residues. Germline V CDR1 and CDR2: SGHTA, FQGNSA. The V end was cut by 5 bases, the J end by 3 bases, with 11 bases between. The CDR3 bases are TGTGCCAGCAGCACATACCGGGACTACGAGCAGTACTTC. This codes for CASSTYRDYEQYF.

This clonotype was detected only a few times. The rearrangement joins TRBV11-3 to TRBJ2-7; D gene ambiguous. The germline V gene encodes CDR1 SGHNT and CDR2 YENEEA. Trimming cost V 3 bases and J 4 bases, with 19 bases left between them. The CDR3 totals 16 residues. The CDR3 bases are TGTGCCAGCAGCTTTACGGGTCTTTCGACTTTTTACGAGCAGTACTTC. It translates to CASSFTGLSTFYEQYF.

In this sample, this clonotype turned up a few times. The CDR3 coding sequence is TGTGCCAGCAGTTACTCTAAGACTAGCGGAGTTTCTACTAGCACAGATACGCAGTATTTT. Encoded protein: CASSYSKTSGVSTSTDTQYF. This chain uses TRBV6-5 with TRBJ2-3, with 9 bases fitting TRBD2. J was trimmed by 0 bases and V by 0 bases; bases with no gene match: 13. Germline-derived CDR1 and CDR2 are MNHEY and SVGAGI. The CDR3 consists of 20 residues.

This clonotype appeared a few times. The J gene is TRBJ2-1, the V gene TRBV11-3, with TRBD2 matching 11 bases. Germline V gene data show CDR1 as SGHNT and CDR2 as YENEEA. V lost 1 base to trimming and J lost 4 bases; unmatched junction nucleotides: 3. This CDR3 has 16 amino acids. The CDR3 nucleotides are TGTGCCAGCAGCTTAGTTTCTAGCGGGAGGTACAATGAGCAGTTCTTC. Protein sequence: CASSLVSSGRYNEQFF.

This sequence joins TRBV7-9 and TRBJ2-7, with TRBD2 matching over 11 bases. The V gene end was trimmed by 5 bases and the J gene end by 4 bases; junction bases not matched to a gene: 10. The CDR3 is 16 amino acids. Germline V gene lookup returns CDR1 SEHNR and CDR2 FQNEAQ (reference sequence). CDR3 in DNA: TGTGCCAGCAGCCCCGGGACTAGCGGATGGGCTTACGAGCAGTACTTC. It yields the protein CASSPGTSGWAYEQYF.

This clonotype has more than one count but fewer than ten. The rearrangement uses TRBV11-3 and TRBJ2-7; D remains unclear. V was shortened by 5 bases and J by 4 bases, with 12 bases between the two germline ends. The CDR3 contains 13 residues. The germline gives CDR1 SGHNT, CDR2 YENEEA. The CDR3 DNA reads TGTGCCAGCAGCCCGGAGAACCGGTACGAGCAGTACTTC. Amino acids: CASSPENRYEQYF.

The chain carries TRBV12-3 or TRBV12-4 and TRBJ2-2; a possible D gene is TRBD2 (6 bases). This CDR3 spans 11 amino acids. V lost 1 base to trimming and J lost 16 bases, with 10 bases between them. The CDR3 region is CASSLGDSPFF. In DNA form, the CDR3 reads TGTGCCAGCAGTTTAGGGGACTCACCGTTTTTT.

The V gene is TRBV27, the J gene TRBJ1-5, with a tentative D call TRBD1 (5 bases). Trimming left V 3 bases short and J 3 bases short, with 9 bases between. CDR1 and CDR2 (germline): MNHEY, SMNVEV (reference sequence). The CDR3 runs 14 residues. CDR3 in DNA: TGTGCCAGCAGTTTCGGGGCCTCCAATCAGCCCCAGCATTTT. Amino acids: CASSFGASNQPQHF.

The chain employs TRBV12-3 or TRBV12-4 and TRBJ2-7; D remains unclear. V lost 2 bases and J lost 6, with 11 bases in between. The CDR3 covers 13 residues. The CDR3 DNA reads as TGTGCCAGCAGTTTATCCCCCGGAAGCGAGCAGTACTTC. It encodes CASSLSPGSEQYF.

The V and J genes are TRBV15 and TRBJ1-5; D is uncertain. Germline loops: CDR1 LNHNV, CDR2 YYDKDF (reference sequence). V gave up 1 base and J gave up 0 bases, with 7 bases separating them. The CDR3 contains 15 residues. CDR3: CATSRGSDSNQPQHF. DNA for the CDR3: TGTGCCACCAGCAGAGGGAGTGATAGCAATCAGCCCCAGCATTTT.

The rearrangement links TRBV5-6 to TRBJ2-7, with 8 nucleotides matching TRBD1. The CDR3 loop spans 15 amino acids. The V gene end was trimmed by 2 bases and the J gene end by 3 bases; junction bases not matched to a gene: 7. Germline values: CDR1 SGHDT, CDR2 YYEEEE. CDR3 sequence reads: CASSLPDRDDYEQYF. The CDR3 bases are TGTGCCAGCAGCTTACCGGACAGGGACGACTACGAGCAGTACTTC.

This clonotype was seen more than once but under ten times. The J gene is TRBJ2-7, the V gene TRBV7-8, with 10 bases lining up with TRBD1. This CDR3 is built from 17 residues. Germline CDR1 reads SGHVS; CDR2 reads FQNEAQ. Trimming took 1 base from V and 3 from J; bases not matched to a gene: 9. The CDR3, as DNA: TGTGCCAGCAGCTTAGTAGGCTCCGGGACAGGGGACTACGAGCAGTACTTC. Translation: CASSLVGSGTGDYEQYF. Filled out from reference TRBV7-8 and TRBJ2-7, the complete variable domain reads GAGVSQSPRYKVAKRGQDVALRCDPISGHVSLFWYQQALGQGPEFLTYFQNEAQLDKSGLPSDRFFAERPEGSVSTLKIQRTQQEDSAVYLCASSLVGSGTGDYEQYFGPGTRLTVT.